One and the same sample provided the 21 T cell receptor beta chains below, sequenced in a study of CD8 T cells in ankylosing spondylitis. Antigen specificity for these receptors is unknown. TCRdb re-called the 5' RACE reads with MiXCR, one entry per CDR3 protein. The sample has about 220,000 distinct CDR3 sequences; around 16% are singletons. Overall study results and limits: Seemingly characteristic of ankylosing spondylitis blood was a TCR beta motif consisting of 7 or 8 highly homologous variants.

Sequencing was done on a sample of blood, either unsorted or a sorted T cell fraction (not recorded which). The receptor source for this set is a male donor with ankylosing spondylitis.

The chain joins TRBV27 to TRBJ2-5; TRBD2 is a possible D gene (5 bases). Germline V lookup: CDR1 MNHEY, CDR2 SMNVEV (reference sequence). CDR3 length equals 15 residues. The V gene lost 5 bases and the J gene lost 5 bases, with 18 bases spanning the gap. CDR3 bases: TGTGCCAGCAGTCCCAACTGGTTCTGGGAGGAGACCCAGTACTTC. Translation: CASSPNWFWEETQYF.

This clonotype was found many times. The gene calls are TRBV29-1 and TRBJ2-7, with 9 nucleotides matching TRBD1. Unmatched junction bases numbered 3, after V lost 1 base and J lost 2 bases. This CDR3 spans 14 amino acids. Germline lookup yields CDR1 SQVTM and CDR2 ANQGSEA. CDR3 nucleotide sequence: TGCAGCGTTGAAGGCGGGACAGGGCCCTACGAGCAGTACTTC. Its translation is CSVEGGTGPYEQYF.

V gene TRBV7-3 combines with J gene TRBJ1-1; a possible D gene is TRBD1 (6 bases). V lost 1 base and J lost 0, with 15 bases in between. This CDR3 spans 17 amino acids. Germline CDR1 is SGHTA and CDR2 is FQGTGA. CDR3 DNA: TGTGCCAGCAGCTTAATAGGGGGGTCGGGGATGAACACTGAAGCTTTCTTT. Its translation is CASSLIGGSGMNTEAFF.

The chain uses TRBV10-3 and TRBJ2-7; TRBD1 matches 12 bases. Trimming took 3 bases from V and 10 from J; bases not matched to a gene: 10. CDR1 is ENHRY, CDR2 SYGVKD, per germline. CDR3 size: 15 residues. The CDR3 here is CAISETGTGGPPQYF. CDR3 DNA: TGTGCCATCAGTGAAACCGGGACAGGGGGCCCCCCCCAGTACTTC.

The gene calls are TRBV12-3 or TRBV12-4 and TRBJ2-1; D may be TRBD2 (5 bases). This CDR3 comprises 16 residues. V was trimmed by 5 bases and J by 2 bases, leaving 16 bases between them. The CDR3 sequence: CASSHTETSTYNEQFF. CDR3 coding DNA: TGTGCCAGCAGTCATACCGAAACTAGTACCTACAATGAGCAGTTCTTC.

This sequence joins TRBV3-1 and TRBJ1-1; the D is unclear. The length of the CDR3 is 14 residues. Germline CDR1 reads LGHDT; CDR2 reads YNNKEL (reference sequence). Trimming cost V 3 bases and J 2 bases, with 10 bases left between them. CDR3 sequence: CASSQNRYNTEAFF. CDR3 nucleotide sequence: TGTGCCAGCAGCCAGAACAGATACAACACTGAAGCTTTCTTT.

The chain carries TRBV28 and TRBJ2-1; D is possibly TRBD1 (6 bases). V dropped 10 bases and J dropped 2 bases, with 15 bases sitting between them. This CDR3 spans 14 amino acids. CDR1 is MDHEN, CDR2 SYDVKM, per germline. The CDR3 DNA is TGTGCCACAACCGGGACACCTCCCTACAATGAGCAGTTCTTC. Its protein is CATTGTPPYNEQFF.

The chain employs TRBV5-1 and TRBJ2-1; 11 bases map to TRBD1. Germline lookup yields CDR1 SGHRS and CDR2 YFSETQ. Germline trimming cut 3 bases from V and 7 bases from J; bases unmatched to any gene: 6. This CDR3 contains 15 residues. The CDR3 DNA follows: TGCGCCAGCAGCTCTGGGACAGGGGGAATGAATGAGCAGTTCTTC. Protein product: CASSSGTGGMNEQFF.

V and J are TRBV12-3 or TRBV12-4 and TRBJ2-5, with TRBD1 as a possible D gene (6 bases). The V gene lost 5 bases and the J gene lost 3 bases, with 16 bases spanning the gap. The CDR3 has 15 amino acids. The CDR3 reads CASSPPAAGEETQYF. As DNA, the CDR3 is TGTGCCAGCAGTCCTCCCGCGGCAGGGGAAGAGACCCAGTACTTC.

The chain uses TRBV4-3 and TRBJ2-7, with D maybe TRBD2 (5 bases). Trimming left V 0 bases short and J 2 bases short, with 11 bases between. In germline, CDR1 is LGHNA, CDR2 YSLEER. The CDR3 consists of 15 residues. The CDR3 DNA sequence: TGCGCCAGCAGCCAAGATGGCGATAGCGCCTACGAGCAGTACTTC. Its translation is CASSQDGDSAYEQYF.

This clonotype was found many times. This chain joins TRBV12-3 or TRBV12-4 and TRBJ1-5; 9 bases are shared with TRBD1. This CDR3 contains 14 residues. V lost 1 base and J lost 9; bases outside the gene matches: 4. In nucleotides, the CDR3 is TGTGCCAGCAGTTTAGGAACAGGGGGCCCGCCCCAGCATTTT. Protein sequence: CASSLGTGGPPQHF.

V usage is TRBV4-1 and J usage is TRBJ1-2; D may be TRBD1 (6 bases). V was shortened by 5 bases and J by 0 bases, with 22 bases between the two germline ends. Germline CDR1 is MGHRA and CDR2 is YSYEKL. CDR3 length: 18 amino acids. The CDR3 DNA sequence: TGCGCCAGCAGCGGTGGACAGCTAGATGTCCGCCCTAACTATGGCTACACCTTC. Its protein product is CASSGGQLDVRPNYGYTF.

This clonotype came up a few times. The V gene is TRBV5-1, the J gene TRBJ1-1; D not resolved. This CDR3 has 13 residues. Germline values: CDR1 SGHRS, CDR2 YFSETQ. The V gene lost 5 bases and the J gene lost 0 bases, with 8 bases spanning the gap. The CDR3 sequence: CASRSGMNTEAFF. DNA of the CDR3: TGCGCCAGCAGATCAGGCATGAACACTGAAGCTTTCTTT.

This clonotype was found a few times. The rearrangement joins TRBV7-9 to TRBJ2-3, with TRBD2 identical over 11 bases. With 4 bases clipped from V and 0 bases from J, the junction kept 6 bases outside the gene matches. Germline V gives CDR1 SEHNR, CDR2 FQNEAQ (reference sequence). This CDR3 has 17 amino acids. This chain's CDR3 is CASSSTLAGGSTDTQYF. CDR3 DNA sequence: TGTGCCAGCAGCTCCACGTTAGCGGGAGGGAGCACAGATACGCAGTATTTT. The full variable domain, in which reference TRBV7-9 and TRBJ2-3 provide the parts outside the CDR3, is DTGVSQNPRHKITKRGQNVTFRCDPISEHNRLYWYRQTLGQGPEFLTYFQNEAQLEKSRLLSDRFSAERPKGSFSTLEIQRTEQGDSAMYLCASSSTLAGGSTDTQYFGPGTRLTVL.

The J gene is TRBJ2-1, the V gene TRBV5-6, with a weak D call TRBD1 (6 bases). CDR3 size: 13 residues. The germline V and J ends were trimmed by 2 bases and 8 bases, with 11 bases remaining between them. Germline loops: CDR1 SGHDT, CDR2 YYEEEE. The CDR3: CASSFYQGHEQFF. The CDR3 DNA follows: TGTGCCAGCAGCTTTTACCAGGGGCATGAGCAGTTCTTC.

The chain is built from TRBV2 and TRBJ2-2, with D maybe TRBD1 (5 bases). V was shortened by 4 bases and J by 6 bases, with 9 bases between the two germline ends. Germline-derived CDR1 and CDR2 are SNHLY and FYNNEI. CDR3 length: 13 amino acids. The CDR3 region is CASSVSGSGELFF. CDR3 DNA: TGTGCCAGCAGTGTTTCAGGGTCCGGGGAGCTGTTTTTT.

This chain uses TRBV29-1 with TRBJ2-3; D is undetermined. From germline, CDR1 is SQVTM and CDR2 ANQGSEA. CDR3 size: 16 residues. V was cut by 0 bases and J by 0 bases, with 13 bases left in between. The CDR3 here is CSVEDLLVGSTDTQYF. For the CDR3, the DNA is TGCAGCGTTGAAGATCTCTTGGTGGGAAGCACAGATACGCAGTATTTT.

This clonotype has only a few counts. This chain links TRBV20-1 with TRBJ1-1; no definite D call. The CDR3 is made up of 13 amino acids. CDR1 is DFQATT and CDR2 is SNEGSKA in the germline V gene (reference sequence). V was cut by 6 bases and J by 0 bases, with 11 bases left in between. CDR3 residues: CSALTGLNTEAFF. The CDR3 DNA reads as TGCAGTGCCCTCACTGGATTGAACACTGAAGCTTTCTTT.

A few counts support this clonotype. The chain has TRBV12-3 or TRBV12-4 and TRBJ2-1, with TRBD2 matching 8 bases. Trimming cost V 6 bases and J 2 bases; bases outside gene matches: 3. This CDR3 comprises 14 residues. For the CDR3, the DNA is TGTGCCAGCAGGGTAGCGGGGCCCTACAATGAGCAGTTCTTC. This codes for CASRVAGPYNEQFF.

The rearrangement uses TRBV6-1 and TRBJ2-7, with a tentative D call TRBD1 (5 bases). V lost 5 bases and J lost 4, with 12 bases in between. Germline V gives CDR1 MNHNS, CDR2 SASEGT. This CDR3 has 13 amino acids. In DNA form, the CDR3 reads TGTGCCAGCAGTCAGGACAACTTGTACGAGCAGTACTTC. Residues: CASSQDNLYEQYF.

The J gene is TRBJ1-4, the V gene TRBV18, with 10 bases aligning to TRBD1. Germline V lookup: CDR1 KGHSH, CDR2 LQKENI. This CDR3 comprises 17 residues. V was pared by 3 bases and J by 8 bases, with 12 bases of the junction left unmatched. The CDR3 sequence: CASSPTGTGVYNEKLFF. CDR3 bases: TGTGCCAGCTCACCGACCGGGACAGGGGTATACAACGAAAAACTGTTTTTT.